This TCR beta chain was documented in a study of T cell clones after liver transplantation. At the level of the study: Blood was drawn pre-transplant, before withdrawal, and after full or failed withdrawal.

Findings and limits, study-wide: The donor-reactive repertoire was only partly measurable in a couple of subjects, lacking donor cells. Graft donor-reactive T cells possibly entered the graft instead of undergoing deletion.

As regards this clone: Its antigen is not identified.

This CDR3 is built from 17 residues. The germline V and J ends were trimmed by 1 base and 1 base, with 16 bases remaining between them. The germline V gene encodes CDR1 LNHDA and CDR2 SQIVND (reference sequence). Clones were read by immunoSEQ multiplex PCR, and TCRdb kept only the in-frame ones, dropping some. The table shows under 90,000 clones, with about four fifths occurring only once. CD3+CD4+ and CD3+CD8+ cells were FACS-sorted from thawed unstimulated PBMCs. This chain links TRBV19 with TRBJ1-1; D is unclear. The sequence was collected from a human donor who received a liver transplant. The starting material was CD4+ T cells from blood, obtained before liver transplant. Here the CDR3 reads CASSIGHSPDWNTEAFF. For the CDR3, the DNA is TGTGCCAGTAGTATAGGGCACAGCCCGGATTGGAACACTGAAGCTTTCTTT.